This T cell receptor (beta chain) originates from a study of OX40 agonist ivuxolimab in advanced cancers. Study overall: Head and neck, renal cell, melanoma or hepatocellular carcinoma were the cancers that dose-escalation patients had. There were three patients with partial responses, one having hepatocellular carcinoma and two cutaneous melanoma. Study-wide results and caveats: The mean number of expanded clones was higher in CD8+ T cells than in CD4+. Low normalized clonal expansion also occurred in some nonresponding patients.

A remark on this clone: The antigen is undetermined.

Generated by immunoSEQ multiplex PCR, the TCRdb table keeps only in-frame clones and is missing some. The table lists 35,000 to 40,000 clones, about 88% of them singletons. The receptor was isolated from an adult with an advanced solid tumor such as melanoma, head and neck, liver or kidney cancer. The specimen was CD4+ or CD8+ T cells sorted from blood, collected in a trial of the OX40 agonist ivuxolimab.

The CDR3 protein is CASSPRQGPQNTEAFF. CDR3 DNA sequence: TGTGCCAGCTCACCACGGCAAGGGCCACAGAACACTGAAGCTTTCTTT. This chain joins TRBV18 and TRBJ1-1; no clear D gene. The V gene's germline CDR1 is KGHSH and CDR2 LQKENI. Trimming shortened V by 1 base and J by 1 base, and 13 bases separated the two germline ends. The CDR3 spans 16 residues.